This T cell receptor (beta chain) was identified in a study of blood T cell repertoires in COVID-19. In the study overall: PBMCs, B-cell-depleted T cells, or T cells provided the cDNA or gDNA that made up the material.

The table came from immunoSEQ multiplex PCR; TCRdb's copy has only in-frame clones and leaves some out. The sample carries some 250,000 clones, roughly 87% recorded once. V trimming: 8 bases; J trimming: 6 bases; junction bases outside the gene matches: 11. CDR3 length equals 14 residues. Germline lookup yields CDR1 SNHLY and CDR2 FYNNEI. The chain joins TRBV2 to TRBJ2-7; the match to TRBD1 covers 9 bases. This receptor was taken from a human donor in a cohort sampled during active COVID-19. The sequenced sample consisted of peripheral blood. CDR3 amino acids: CASGLDRGGGEQYF. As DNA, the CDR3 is TGTGCCAGCGGGCTGGACAGGGGTGGAGGCGAGCAGTACTTC.